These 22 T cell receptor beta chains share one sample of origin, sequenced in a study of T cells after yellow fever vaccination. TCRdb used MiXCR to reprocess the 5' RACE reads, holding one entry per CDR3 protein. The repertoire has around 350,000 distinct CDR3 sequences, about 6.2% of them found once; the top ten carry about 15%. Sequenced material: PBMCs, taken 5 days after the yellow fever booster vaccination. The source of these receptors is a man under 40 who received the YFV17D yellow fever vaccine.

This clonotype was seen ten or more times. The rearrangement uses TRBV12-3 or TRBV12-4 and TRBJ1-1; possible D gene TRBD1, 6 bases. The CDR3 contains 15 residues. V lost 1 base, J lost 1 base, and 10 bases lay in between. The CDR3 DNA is TGTGCCAGCAGTTTAGACGAGACAGGGAACACTGAAGCTTTCTTT. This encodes CASSLDETGNTEAFF.

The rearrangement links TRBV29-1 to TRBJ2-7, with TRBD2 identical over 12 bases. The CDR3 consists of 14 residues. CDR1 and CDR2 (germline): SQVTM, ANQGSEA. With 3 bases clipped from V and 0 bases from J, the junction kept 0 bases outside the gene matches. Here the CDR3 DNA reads TGCAGCGTTGAGACTAGCGGGAGCTCCTACGAGCAGTACTTC. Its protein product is CSVETSGSSYEQYF.

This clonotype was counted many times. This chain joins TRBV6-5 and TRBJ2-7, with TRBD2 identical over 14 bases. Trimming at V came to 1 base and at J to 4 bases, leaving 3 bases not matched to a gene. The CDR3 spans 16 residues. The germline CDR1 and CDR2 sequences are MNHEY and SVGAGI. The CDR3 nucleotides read TGTGCCAGCAGTTACTTGACTAGCGGGAGGGCGTACGAGCAGTACTTC. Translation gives CASSYLTSGRAYEQYF.

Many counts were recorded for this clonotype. CDR3 region: CASSPGTLEQYF. CDR3 bases: TGTGCCAGCAGCCCAGGGACGCTCGAGCAGTACTTC. The chain recombines TRBV12-3 or TRBV12-4 with TRBJ2-7, with D perhaps given as TRBD1 or TRBD2 (5 bases each). The length of the CDR3 is 12 residues. V was clipped by 6 bases and J by 6 bases, with 12 bases between them.

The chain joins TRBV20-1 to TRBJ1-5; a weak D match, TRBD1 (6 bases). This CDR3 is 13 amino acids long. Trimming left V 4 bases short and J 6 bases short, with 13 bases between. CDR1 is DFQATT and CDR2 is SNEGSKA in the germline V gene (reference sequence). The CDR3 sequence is CSATAGDGQPQHF. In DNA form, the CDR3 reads TGCAGTGCTACTGCAGGGGACGGTCAGCCCCAGCATTTT.

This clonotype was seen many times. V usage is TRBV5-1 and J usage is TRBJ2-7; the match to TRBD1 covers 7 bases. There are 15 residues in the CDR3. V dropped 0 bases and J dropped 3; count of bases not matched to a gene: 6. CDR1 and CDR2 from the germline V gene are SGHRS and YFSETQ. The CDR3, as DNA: TGCGCCAGCAGCTTGGCCCGGGACAGAAACTACGAGCAGTACTTC. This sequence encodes CASSLARDRNYEQYF.

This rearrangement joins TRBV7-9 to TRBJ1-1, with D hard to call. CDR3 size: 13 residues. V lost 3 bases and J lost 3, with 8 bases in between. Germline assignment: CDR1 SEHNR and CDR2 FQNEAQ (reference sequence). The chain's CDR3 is CASSFREDTEAFF. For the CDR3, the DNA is TGTGCCAGCAGCTTCCGGGAGGACACTGAAGCTTTCTTT.

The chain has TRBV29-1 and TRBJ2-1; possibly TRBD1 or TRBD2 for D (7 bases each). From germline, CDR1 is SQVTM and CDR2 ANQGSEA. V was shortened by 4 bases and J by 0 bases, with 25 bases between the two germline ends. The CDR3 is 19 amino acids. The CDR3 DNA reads TGCAGCGTTGCCGGGATGCAGGGGGGGGCTGAGAGCTCCTACAATGAGCAGTTCTTC. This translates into CSVAGMQGGAESSYNEQFF.

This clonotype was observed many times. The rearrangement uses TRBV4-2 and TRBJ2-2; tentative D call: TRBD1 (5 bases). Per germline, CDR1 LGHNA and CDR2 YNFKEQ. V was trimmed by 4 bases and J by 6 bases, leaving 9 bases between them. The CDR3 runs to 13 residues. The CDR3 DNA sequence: TGTGCCAGCAGCCCCCCAGGGCCCGGGGAGCTGTTTTTT. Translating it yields CASSPPGPGELFF.

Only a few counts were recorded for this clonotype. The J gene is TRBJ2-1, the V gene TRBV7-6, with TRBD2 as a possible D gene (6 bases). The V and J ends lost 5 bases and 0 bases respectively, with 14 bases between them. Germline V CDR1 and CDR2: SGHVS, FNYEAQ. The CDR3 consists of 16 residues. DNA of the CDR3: TGTGCCAGCAGCCCGGTAGCGGAAAGCTCCTACAATGAGCAGTTCTTC. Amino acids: CASSPVAESSYNEQFF.

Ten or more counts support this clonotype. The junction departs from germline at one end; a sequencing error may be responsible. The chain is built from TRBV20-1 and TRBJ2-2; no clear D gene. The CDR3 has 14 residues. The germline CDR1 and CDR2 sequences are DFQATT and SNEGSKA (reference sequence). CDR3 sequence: CSARVETNAGELFF. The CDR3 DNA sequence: TGCAGTGCTAGAGTAGAGACGAACGCCGGGGAGCTGTTTTTT.

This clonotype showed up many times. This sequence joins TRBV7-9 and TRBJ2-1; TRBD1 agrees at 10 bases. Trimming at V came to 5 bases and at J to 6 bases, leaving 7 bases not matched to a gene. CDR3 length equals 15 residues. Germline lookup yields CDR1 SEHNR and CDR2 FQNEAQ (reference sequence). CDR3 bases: TGTGCCAGCAGCACAAGACAGGGGGCAGCCAATGAGCAGTTCTTC. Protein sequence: CASSTRQGAANEQFF.

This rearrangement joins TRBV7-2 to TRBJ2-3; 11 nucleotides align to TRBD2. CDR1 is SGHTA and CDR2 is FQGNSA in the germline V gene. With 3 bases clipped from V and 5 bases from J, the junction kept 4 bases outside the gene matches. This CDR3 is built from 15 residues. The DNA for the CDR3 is TGTGCCAGCAGCTTGACTAGCGGGACGGTAGATACGCAGTATTTT. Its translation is CASSLTSGTVDTQYF.

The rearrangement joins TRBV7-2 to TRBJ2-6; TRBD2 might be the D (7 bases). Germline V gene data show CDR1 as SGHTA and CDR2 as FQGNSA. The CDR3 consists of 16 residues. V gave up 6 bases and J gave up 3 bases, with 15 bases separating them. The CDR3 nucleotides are TGTGCCAGCAGATACAGAGGGGGGGGTGGGGCCAACGTCCTGACTTTC. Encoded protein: CASRYRGGGGANVLTF.

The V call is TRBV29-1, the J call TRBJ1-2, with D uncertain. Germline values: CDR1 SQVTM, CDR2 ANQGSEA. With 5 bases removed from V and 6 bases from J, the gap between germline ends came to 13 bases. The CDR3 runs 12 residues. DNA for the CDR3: TGCAGCGTTTTCCGGACCAGCGATGGCTACACCTTC. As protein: CSVFRTSDGYTF.

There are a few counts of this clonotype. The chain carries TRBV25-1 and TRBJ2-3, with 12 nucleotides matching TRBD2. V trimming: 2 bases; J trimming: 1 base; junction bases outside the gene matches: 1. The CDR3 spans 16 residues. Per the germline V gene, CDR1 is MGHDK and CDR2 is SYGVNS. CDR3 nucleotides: TGTGCCAGCAGTGAAGGACTAGCGGGGCGCACAGATACGCAGTATTTT. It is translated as CASSEGLAGRTDTQYF.

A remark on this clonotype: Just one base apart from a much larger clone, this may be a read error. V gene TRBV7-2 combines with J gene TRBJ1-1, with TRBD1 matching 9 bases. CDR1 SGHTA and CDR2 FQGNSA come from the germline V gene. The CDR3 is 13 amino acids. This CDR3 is CAGSFDRGFEAFF. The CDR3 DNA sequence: TGTGCCGGCAGTTTCGACAGGGGGTTTGAAGCTTTCTTT.

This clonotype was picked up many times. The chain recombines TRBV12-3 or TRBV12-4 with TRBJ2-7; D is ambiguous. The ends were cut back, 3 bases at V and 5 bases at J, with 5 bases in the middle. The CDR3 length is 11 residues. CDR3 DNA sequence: TGTGCCAGCAGTTTCGGAGACGAGCAGTACTTC. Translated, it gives CASSFGDEQYF.

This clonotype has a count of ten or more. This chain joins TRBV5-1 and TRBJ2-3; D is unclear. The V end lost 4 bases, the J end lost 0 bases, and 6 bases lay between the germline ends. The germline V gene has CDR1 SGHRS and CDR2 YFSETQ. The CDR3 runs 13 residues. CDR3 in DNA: TGCGCCAGCAGCCTCCTAAGCACAGATACGCAGTATTTT. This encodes CASSLLSTDTQYF.

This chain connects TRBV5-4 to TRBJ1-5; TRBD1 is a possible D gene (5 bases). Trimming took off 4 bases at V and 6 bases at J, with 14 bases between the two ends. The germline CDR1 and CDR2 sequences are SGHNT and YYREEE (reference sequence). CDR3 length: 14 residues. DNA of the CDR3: TGTGCCAGCAGCCTCGACGCCCAGGGTCAGCCCCAGCATTTT. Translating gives CASSLDAQGQPQHF. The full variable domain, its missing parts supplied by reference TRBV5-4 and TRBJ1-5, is ETGVTQSPTHLIKTRGQQVTLRCSSQSGHNTVSWYQQALGQGPQFIFQYYREEENGRGNFPPRFSGLQFPNYSSELNVNALELDDSALYLCASSLDAQGQPQHFGDGTRLSIL.

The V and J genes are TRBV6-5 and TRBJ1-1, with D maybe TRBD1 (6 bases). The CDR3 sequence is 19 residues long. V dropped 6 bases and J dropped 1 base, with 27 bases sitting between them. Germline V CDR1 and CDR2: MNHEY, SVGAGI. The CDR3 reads CASSPKGGVSQITNTEAFF. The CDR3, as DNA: TGTGCCAGCAGCCCAAAGGGGGGCGTAAGCCAAATAACGAACACTGAAGCTTTCTTT.

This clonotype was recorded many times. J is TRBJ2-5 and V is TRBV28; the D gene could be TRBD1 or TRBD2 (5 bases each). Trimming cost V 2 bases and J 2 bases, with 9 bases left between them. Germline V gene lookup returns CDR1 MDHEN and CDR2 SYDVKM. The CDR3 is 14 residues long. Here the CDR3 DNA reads TGTGCCAGCAGTTTAGGGGGTAGGCAAGAGACCCAGTACTTC. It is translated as CASSLGGRQETQYF. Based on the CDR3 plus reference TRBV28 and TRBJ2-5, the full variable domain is DVKVTQSSRYLVKRTGEKVFLECVQDMDHENMFWYRQDPGLGLRLIYFSYDVKMKEKGDIPEGYSVSREKKERFSLILESASTNQTSMYLCASSLGGRQETQYFGPGTRLLVL.